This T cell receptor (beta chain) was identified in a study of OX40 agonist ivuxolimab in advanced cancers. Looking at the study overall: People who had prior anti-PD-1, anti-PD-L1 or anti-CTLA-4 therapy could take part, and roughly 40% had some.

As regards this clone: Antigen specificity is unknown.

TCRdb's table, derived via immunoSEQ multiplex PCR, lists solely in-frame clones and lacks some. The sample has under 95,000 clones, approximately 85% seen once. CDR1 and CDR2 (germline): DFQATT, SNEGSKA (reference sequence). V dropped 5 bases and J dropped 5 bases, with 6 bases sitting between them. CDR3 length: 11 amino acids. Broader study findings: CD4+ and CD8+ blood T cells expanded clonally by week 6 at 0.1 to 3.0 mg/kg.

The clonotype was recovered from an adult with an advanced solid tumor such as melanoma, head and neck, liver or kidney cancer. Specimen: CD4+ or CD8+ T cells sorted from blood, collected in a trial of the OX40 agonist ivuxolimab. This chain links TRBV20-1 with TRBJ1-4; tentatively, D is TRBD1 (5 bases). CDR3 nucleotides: TGCAGTGCTGGACACAATGAAAAACTGTTTTTT. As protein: CSAGHNEKLFF.